This T cell receptor (beta chain) was sequenced in a study of early T cells in non-severe SARS-CoV-2 infection. In the study overall: The input, bulk RNA from unsorted whole blood, was sequenced, and chains were unpaired.

As regards this clonotype: Antigen specificity is unknown.

Germline loops: CDR1 SGHTA, CDR2 FQGNSA. This CDR3 is built from 13 residues. V gave up 1 base and J gave up 4 bases, with 7 bases separating them. Attached unique molecular identifiers marked individual cDNA molecules. One entry per CDR3 protein results from TCRdb running MiXCR on the 5' RACE reads. The sample includes approximately 79,000 distinct CDR3 sequences, roughly 13% of them seen just once. The study's findings and limits: Anti-spike CD8 responses were favored in VDJdb matching, and private and CD4 specificities were missed.

The specimen was whole blood. This TCR was recovered from an adult who was a healthcare worker with PCR-confirmed SARS-CoV-2 infection or an uninfected control (not recorded which). The chain has TRBV7-2 and TRBJ1-2; weak D call: TRBD1 (5 bases). CDR3 nucleotides: TGTGCCAGCAGCTTAGGACAGAGCTATGGCTACACCTTC. It specifies CASSLGQSYGYTF.